The 5 T cell receptor beta chains below were found in one sample sequenced in a study of blood T cell repertoires in COVID-19. Sequencing was performed with immunoSEQ multiplex PCR; in TCRdb, only in-frame clones are kept and a portion is missing. Of about 74,000 clones listed, over 70% were seen once; the top ten hold more than 10%. Material for sequencing was peripheral blood. The receptors originated from a human donor in a cohort sampled during active COVID-19.

This clone has only one observation. The rearrangement uses TRBV5-1 and TRBJ2-2; 11 bases match TRBD1. CDR1 is SGHRS and CDR2 is YFSETQ in the germline V gene. Germline trimming cut 4 bases from V and 2 bases from J; bases unmatched to any gene: 4. The CDR3 has 16 residues. This chain's CDR3 is CASSGRTGGNTGELFF. CDR3 sequence (DNA): TGCGCCAGCAGCGGAAGGACAGGGGGCAACACCGGGGAGCTGTTTTTT.

This chain connects TRBV7-2 to TRBJ2-2, with a possible D match to TRBD1 (5 bases). V lost 7 bases to trimming and J lost 2 bases, with 20 bases between them. The CDR3 extends over 17 amino acids. Germline V gives CDR1 SGHTA, CDR2 FQGNSA. The CDR3 nucleotides are TGTGCCAGCACTTTTAGATCGGCAGGGTTAAACACCGGGGAGCTGTTTTTT. This sequence encodes CASTFRSAGLNTGELFF.

This chain links TRBV19 with TRBJ1-2; TRBD1 agrees at 8 bases. The length of the CDR3 is 15 residues. Germline V gives CDR1 LNHDA, CDR2 SQIVND (reference sequence). The ends lost 5 bases at V and 3 bases at J; junction bases unmatched: 8. The CDR3 region is CASSSQGTGYYGYTF. CDR3 coding DNA: TGTGCCAGTAGTTCCCAGGGGACAGGATACTATGGCTACACCTTC.

CDR3 sequence: CASSPRLGQGANEKLFF. CDR3 DNA: TGTGCCAGCTCACCACGACTTGGACAGGGTGCTAATGAAAAACTGTTTTTT. The chain employs TRBV18 and TRBJ1-4, with TRBD1 matching over 8 bases. Germline CDR1 reads KGHSH; CDR2 reads LQKENI. V was pared by 1 base and J by 3 bases, with 7 bases of the junction left unmatched. The CDR3 runs 17 residues.

The V gene is TRBV4-2, the J gene TRBJ2-2; 8 nucleotides align to TRBD2. Germline CDR1 reads LGHNA; CDR2 reads YNFKEQ. V dropped 2 bases and J dropped 3; count of bases not matched to a gene: 14. This CDR3 is 19 amino acids long. The CDR3 spells CASSQSRLQRGIHTGELFF. In DNA, the CDR3 is TGTGCCAGCAGCCAATCTCGCCTACAGCGGGGGATTCACACCGGGGAGCTGTTTTTT.